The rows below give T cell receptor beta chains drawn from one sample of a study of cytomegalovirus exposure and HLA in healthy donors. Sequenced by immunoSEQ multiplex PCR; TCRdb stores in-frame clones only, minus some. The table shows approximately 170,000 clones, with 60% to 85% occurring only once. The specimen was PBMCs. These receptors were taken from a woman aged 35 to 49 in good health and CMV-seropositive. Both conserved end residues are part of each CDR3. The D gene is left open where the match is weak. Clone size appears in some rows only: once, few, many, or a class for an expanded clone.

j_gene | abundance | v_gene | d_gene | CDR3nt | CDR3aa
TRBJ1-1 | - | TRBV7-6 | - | TGTGCCAGCAGCTTATTGGGACATAGCGGGCGGGGCAACATGAACACTGAAGCTTTCTTT | CASSLLGHSGRGNMNTEAFF
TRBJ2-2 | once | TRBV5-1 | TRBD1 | TGCGCCAGCAGCTTGACAGGGGGCACTCCCGGGGAGCTGTTTTTT | CASSLTGGTPGELFF
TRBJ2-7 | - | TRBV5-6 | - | TGTGCCAGCAGCGGGGGGATCACCGCCGGGTGGGGGAGTCAATACGAGCAGTACTTC | CASSGGITAGWGSQYEQYF
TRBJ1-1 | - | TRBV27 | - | TGTGCCAGCAAACGGAGGGGTTCTGGAGAAGCTTTCTTT | CASKRRGSGEAFF
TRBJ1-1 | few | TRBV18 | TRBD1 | TGTGCCAGCTCACCAGGACTGGACAGGGGCGCTGAAGCTTTCTTT | CASSPGLDRGAEAFF
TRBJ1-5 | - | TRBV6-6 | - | TGTGCCAGCAGTTACCGGGATGCACCCCAGCATTTT | CASSYRDAPQHF
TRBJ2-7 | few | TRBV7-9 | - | TGTGCCAGCAGCTTCGGGGTCATGATAGAGCAGTACTTC | CASSFGVMIEQYF
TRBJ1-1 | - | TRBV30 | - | TGTGCCTGGAGACAGGGTCCTAACACTGAAGCTTTCTTT | CAWRQGPNTEAFF
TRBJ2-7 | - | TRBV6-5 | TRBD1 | TGTGCCAGCAGTCAGGGGGCGGCGGGTAACGAGCAGTACTTC | CASSQGAAGNEQYF
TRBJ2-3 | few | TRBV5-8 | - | TGTGCCAGCACCAGCGGACCCTTGACACTTAATACGCAGTATTTT | CASTSGPLTLNTQYF
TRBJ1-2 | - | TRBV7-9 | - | TGTGCCAGCAGCTTAGATACGTCTGGCCTCTATGGCTACACCTTC | CASSLDTSGLYGYTF
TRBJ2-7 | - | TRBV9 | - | TGTGCCAGCAGCGTAGGGATCGGAGGCGAGCAGTACTTC | CASSVGIGGEQYF
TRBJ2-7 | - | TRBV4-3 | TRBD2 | TGCGCCAGCAGCCAATTTAGCGGGGCTACCTACGAGCAGTACTTC | CASSQFSGATYEQYF
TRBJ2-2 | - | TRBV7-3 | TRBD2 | TGTGCCAGCAGAGCGGGACCGGGCACCGGGGAGCTGTTTTTT | CASRAGPGTGELFF
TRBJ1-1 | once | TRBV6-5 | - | TGTGCCAGCAGTTACTTAGGGGGACGGCGCGCTTTCTTT | CASSYLGGRRAFF
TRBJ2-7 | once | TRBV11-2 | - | TGTGCCAGCAGCGAAGGACAGTTTACCTACGAGCAGTACTTC | CASSEGQFTYEQYF
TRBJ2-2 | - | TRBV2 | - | TGTGCCAGCAGTCGGGAGTCCGGGGAGCTGTTTTTT | CASSRESGELFF
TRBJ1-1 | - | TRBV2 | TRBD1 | TGTGCCAGCACGAAGTACAGGGGAAGTTTAAACGTGAACACTGAAGCTTTCTTT | CASTKYRGSLNVNTEAFF
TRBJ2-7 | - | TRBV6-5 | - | TGTGCCAGCAGTTATGGGGGGACCGGCGAGCAGTACTTC | CASSYGGTGEQYF
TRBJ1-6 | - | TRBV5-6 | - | TGTGCCAGCAGCTTGGGGCAGGCTGTTTCACCCCTCCACTTT | CASSLGQAVSPLHF
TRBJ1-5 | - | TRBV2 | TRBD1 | TGTGCCAGCAGTGAATGGGGGGACAGCAAGCAGCCCCAGCATTTT | CASSEWGDSKQPQHF
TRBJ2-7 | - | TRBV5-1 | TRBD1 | TGCGCCAGCAGCCTTGGAACGGGGACAGGGGCCTACGAGCAGTACTTC | CASSLGTGTGAYEQYF
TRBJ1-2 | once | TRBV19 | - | TGTGCCAGTAGTATATCGGTCTATGGCTACACCTTC | CASSISVYGYTF
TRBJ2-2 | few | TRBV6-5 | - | TGTGCCAGCAGTTACTCCCTTAACGGGGAGCTGTTTTTT | CASSYSLNGELFF
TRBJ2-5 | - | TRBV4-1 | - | TGCGCCAGCAGCCCTGGCTTAGCTGGCGAGACCCAGTACTTC | CASSPGLAGETQYF
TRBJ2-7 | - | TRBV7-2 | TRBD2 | TGTGCCAGCAGCTTACCTAGCGGGGGGTACTACGAGCAGTACTTC | CASSLPSGGYYEQYF
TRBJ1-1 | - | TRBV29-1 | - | TGCAGCGTTGATCGGGGTTTGGACACTGAAGCTTTCTTT | CSVDRGLDTEAFF
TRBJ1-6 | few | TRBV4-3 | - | TGCGCCAGCAGTGAGCGAGATTCACCCCTCCACTTT | CASSERDSPLHF
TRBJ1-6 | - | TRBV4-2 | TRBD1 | TGTGCCAGCAGCCAATCTTTTACAGGGGGCAATTCACCCCTCCACTTT | CASSQSFTGGNSPLHF
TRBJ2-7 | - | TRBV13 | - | TGTGCCAGCAGCTTAGGCGCAGGGAACTACGAGCAGTACTTC | CASSLGAGNYEQYF
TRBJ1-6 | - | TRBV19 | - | TGTGCCAGTCGTCTTGAGGCAGGGAATAATTCACCCCTCCACTTT | CASRLEAGNNSPLHF
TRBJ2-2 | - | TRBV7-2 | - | TGTGCCAGCAGCTTGGTGACTAGTCGGGGCACCGGGGAGCTGTTTTTT | CASSLVTSRGTGELFF
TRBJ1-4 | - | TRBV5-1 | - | TGCGCCAGCAGCGAGGGGGTGTATGAAAAACTGTTTTTT | CASSEGVYEKLFF
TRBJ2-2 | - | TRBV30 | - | TGTGCCTGGAGCCCGGAGACCGGGGAGCTGTTTTTT | CAWSPETGELFF
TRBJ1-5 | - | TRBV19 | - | TGTGCCAGTAGTCGAGGAAATAGCAATCAGCCCCAGCATTTT | CASSRGNSNQPQHF
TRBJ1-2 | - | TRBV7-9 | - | TGTTCCTCCTCGGGAAGCTACACCTTC | CSSSGSYTF
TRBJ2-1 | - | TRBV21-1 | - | TGTGCCAGCAGACTAGCGGGGGGTCAATCCTACAATGAGCAGTTCTTC | CASRLAGGQSYNEQFF
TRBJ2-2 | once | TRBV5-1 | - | TGCGCCAGCAAAAAAACCGGGACAACGAACACCGGGGAGCTGTTTTTT | CASKKTGTTNTGELFF
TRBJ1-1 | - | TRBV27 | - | TGTGCCAGCAATGTTGGGCCTTTTTTCTCGTTTGGGACTGAAGCTTTCTTT | CASNVGPFFSFGTEAFF
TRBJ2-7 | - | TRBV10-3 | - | TGTGCCATCAGCGAAGGCCAGGGGCAAGAGCAGTACTTC | CAISEGQGQEQYF
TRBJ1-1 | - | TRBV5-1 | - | TGCGCCAGCAGCGGGGGGGGGTGGACTGAAGCTTTCTTT | CASSGGGWTEAFF
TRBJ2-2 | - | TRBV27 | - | TGTGCCAGCAGTTTAAAGGGGTCCGGGGAGCTGTTTTTT | CASSLKGSGELFF
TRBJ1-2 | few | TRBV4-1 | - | TGCGCCAGCAGCCAAGCTTTCCAGTCTAACTATGGCTACACCTTC | CASSQAFQSNYGYTF
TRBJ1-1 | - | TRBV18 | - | TGTGCCAGCTCGATGGGGGCGTTGGAGACTGAAGCTTTCTTT | CASSMGALETEAFF
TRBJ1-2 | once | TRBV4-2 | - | TGTGCCAGCAGCCAAGTCTCAGGGGTGGGGGACTATGGCTACACCTTC | CASSQVSGVGDYGYTF
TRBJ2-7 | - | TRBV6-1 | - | TGTGCCAGCAGTGGCTACGACGGGTACGAGCAGTACTTC | CASSGYDGYEQYF
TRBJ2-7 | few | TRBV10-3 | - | TGTGCCATCAGGGGCGGGGCCTCCTACGAGCAGTACTTC | CAIRGGASYEQYF
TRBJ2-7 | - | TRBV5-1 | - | TGCGCCAGCAGCCCCGGACAGAACTACGAGCAGTACTTC | CASSPGQNYEQYF
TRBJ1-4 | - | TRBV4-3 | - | TGCGCCAGCAGCCAAGATCGTGCAACTAATGAAAAACTGTTTTTT | CASSQDRATNEKLFF
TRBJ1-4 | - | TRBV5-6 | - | TGTGCCAGCAGCTTGGTGTCCGCGGAAAAACTGTTTTTT | CASSLVSAEKLFF
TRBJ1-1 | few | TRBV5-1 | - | TGCGCCAGCAGCTTGGTCGGGGATAACACTGAAGCTTTCTTT | CASSLVGDNTEAFF
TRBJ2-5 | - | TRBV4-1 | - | TGCGCCAGCAGCCTGACTAGTTTTGAGACCCAGTACTTC | CASSLTSFETQYF
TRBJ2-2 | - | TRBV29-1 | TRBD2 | TGCAGCGTTTTAATAGCGGGGGACCAATCGAACACCGGGGAGCTGTTTTTT | CSVLIAGDQSNTGELFF
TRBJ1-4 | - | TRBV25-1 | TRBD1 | TGTGCCAGCAGTGACCCGTCGGGTGGGACAGGGGGCGAGAAACTGTTTTTT | CASSDPSGGTGGEKLFF
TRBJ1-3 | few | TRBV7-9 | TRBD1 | TGTGCCAGCAGCCGGGACAGGGTCCCTCGAGTCTCTGGAAACACCATATATTTT | CASSRDRVPRVSGNTIYF
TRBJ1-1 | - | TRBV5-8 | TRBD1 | TGTGCCAGCAGCTGGGGACAGGGTAGCTCTGAAGCTTTCTTT | CASSWGQGSSEAFF
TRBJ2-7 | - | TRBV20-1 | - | TGCAGTGCAATACTACGCTACGAGCAGTACTTC | CSAILRYEQYF
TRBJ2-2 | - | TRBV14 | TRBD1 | TGTGCCAGCAGCCAAGGGGCAGGGGGCTTTGCCGGGGAGCTGTTTTTT | CASSQGAGGFAGELFF
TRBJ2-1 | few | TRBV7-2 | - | TGTGCCAGCAGCTTGAGCTCCTACAATGAGCAGTTCTTC | CASSLSSYNEQFF
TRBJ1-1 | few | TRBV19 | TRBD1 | TGTGCCAGTAGTAGGGACAGCTTCACTGAAGCTTTCTTT | CASSRDSFTEAFF